The clone carrying this T cell receptor beta chain is called medium-sized based on its frequency. Its antigen remains unidentified. Using eight separate reactions per sample, the authors generated cDNA. The unique tags termed UMIs, each holding a 6-nucleotide sample barcode, were added by means of template switching. From the 5' RACE reads, TCRdb lists one entry per CDR3 protein and no DNA. The clone table shows tens of thousands of distinct CDR3 sequences, with the ten largest holding about 5%. The CDR3 extends over 15 amino acids. Germline lookup yields CDR1 SGHRS and CDR2 YFSETQ. The record originates from a study of monozygotic twins with inflammatory bowel disease. Whole-study results and caveats: No difference was seen in repertoire similarity between concordant and discordant twins, possibly from limited power. Versus healthy twins, IBD patients showed fewer clonotypes shared with others, especially with disease activity.

The sequenced material came from blood. The clonotype comes from a human donor with ulcerative colitis or Crohn's disease, or a healthy co-twin of an affected twin (not recorded which). The chain carries TRBV5-1 and TRBJ2-1; TCRdb's D gene call, TRBD1, goes unchecked for lack of DNA. CDR3 amino acids: CASRTDRGTYNEQFF.